The 3 T cell receptor beta chains reported below all come from one sample, sequenced in a study of T cell responses to AZD1222 COVID-19 vaccine. Only in-frame clones appear in the TCRdb table, and some are missing; sequencing was by immunoSEQ multiplex PCR. The data show roughly 150,000 clones, 90% to 95% seen once. The input for sequencing was peripheral blood, taken 28 days after the second AZD1222 dose. These receptors were obtained from an adult who received the AZD1222 COVID-19 vaccine.

The table lists this clone with a few counts. The rearrangement uses TRBV11-1 and TRBJ2-3, with 7 bases matching TRBD2. Germline CDR1 is SGHAT and CDR2 is FQDESV (reference sequence). V dropped 5 bases and J dropped 1; count of bases not matched to a gene: 9. This CDR3 is 16 amino acids long. CDR3 in amino acids: CASSKWEGTGTDTQYF. In nucleotides, the CDR3 is TGTGCCAGCAGCAAGTGGGAGGGGACGGGCACAGATACGCAGTATTTT.

V gene TRBV18 combines with J gene TRBJ1-2, with D possibly being TRBD1 (5 bases). CDR3 length: 13 residues. Trimming left V 4 bases short and J 1 base short, with 7 bases between. Germline CDR1 and CDR2: KGHSH and LQKENI. The CDR3 loop is CASSQGNNYGYTF. CDR3 DNA sequence: TGTGCCAGCTCACAGGGGAATAACTATGGCTACACCTTC.

The gene calls are TRBV6-5 and TRBJ2-2; TRBD1 aligns across 8 bases. The germline V gene encodes CDR1 MNHEY and CDR2 SVGAGI. The V gene end was trimmed by 6 bases and the J gene end by 3 bases; junction bases not matched to a gene: 3. The CDR3 runs to 14 residues. CDR3 amino acids: CASRETGDTGELFF. CDR3 nucleotides: TGTGCCAGCAGAGAGACAGGGGACACCGGGGAGCTGTTTTTT.